This T cell receptor (beta chain) emerged from a study of T cells in Graves' hyperthyroidism and ophthalmopathy. TCR beta CDR3 region amplification was performed from RNA transcripts. A set of HTBI primers served as the primers for a first-round RT-PCR of the TCR CDR3. TCRdb recomputed calls from the multiplex PCR reads with MiXCR, one row per CDR3 protein. The data contain 300,000 to 450,000 distinct CDR3 sequences, roughly 13% of them singletons. V shed 4 bases, J shed 13 bases, and the junction held 6 bases outside the gene matches. Per the germline V gene, CDR1 is MGHDK and CDR2 is SYGVNS. The CDR3 contains 13 residues. Patients were excluded because of uncontrolled infection, other autoimmune disease, pregnancy or lactation. This clonotype appeared a few times.

This chain uses TRBV25-1 with TRBJ1-5; the match to TRBD1 covers 11 bases. The sample consisted of blood. The receptor was derived from a man aged 25 to 45 with Graves' hyperthyroidism that later progressed to Graves' ophthalmopathy. CDR3: CASSVADRGPQHF. The CDR3 DNA follows: TGTGCCAGCAGTGTCGCGGACAGGGGGCCGCAGCATTTT.